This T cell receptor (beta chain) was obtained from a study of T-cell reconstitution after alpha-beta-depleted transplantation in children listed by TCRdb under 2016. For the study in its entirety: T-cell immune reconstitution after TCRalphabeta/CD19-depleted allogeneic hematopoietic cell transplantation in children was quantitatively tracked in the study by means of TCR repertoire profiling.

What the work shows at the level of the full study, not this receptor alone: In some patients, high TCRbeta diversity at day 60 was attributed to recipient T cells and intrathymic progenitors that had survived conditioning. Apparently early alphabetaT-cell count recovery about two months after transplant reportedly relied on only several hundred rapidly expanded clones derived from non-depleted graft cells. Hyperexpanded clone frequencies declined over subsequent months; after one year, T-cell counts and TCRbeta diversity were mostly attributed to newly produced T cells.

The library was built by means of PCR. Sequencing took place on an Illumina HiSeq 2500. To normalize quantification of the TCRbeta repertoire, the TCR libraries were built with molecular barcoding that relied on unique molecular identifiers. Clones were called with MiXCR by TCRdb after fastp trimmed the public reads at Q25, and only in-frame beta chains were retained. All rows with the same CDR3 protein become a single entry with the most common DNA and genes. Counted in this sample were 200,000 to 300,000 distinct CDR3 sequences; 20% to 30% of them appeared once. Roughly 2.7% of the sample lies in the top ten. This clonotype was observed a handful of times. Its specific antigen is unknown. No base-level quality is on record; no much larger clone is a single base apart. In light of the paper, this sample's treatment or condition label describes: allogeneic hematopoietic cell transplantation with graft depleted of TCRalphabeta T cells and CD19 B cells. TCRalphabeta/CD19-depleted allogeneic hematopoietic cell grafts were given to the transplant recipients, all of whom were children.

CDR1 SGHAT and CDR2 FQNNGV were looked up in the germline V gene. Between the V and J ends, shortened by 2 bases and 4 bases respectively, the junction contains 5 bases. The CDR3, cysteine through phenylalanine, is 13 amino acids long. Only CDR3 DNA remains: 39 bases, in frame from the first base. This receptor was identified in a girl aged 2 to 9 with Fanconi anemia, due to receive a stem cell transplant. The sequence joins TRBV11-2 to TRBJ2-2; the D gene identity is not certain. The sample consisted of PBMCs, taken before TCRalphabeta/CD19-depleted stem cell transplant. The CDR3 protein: CASSLRPTGELFF. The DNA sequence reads TGTGCCAGCAGCTTAAGGCCCACCGGGGAGCTGTTTTTT.